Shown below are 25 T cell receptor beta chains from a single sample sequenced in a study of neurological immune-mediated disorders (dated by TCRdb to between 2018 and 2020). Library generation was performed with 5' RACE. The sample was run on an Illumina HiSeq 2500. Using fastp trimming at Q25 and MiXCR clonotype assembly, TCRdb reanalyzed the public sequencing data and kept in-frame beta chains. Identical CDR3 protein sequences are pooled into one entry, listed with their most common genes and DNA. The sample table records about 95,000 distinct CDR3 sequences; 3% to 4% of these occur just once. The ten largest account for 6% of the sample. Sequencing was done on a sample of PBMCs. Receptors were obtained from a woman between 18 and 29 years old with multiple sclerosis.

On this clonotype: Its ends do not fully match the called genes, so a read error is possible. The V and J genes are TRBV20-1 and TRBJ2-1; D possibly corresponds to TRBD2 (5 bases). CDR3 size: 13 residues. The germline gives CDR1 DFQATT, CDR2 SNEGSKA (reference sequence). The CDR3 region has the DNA TGCAGTGCTATAAGCGGATTCTACAATGCGCAGTTCTTC. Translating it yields CSAISGFYNAQFF.

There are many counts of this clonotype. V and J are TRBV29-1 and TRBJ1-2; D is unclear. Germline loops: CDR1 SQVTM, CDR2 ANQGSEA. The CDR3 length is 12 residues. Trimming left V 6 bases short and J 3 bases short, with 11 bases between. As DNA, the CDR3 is TGCAGCGTGTTGGCGGTAGACTATGGCTACACCTTC. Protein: CSVLAVDYGYTF.

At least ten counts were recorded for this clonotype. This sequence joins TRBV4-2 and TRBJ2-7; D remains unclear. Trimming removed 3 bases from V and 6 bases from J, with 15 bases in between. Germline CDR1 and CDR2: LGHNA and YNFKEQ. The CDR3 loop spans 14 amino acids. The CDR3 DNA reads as TGTGCCAGCAGCCAGCTGGGATCAGCGCTCGAGCAGTACTTC. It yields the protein CASSQLGSALEQYF.

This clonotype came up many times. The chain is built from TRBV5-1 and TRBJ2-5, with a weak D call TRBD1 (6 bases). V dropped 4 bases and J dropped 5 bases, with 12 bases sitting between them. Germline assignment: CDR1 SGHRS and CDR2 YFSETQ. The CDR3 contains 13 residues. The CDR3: CASSLTGTETQYF. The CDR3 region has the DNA TGCGCCAGCAGCCTGACAGGCACCGAGACCCAGTACTTC.

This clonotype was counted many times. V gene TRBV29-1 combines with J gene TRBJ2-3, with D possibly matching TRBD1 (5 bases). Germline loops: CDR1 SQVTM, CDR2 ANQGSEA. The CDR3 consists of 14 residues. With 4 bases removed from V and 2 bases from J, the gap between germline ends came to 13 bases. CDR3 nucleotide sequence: TGCAGCGTTGGTATCAGGGCCTTCACAGATACGCAGTATTTT. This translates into CSVGIRAFTDTQYF.

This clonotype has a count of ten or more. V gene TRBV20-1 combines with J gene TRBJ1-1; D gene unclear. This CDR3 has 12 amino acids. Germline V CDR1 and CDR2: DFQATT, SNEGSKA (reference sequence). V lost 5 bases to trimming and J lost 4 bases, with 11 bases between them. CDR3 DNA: TGCAGTGCTGCACCTGAGGTCACTGAAGCTTTCTTT. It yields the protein CSAAPEVTEAFF.

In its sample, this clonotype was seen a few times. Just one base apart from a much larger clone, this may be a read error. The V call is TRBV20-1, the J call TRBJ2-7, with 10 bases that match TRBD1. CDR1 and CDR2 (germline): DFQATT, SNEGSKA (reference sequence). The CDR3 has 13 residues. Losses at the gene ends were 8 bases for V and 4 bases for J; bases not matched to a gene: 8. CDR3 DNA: TGCAGTACCAACCGGGACAGGGGATACGAGCAGTACTTC. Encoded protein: CSTNRDRGYEQYF.

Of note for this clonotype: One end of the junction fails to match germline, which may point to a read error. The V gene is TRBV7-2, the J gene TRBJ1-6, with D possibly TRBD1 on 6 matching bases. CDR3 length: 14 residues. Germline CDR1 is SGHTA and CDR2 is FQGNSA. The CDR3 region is CASSAPGGNSTLNF. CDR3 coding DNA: TGTGCCAGTTCAGCCCCCGGGGGCAATTCAACCCTCAACTTT.

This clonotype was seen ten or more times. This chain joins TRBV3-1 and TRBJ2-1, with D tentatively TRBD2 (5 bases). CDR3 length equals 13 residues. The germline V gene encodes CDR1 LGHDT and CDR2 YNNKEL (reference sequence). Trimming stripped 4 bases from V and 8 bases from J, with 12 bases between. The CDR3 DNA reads TGTGCCAGCAGCCTGCGGGTGGGCCATGAGCAGTTCTTC. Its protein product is CASSLRVGHEQFF.

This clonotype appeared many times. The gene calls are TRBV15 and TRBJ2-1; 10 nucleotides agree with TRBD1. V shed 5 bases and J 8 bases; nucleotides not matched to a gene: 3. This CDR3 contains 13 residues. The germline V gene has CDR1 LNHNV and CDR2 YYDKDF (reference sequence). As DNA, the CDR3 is TGTGCCACCAGCGGAGGGACAGGGGATGAGCAGTTCTTC. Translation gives CATSGGTGDEQFF.

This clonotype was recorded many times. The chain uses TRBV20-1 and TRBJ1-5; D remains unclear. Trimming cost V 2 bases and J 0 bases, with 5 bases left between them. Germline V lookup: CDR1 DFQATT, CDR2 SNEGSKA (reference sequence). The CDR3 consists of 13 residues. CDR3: CSARSDSNQPQHF. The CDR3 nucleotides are TGCAGTGCTAGAAGTGATAGCAATCAGCCCCAGCATTTT.

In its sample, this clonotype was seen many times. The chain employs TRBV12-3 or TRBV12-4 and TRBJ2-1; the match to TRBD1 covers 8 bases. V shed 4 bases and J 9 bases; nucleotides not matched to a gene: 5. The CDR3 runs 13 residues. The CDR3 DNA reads TGTGCCAGCAGTTCAACAGGGGGAGGTGAGCAGTTCTTC. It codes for CASSSTGGGEQFF.

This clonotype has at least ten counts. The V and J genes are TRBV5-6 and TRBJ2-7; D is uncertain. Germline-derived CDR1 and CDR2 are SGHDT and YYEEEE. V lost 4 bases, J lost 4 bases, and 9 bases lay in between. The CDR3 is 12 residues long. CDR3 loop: CASSQEVYEQYF. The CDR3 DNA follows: TGTGCCAGCAGCCAAGAGGTATACGAGCAGTACTTC.

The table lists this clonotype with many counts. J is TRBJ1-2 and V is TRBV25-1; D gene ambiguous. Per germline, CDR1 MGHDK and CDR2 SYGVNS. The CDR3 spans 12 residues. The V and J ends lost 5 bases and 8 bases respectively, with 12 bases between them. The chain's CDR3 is CASSQGSEGYTF. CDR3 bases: TGTGCCAGCAGTCAAGGGTCTGAGGGCTACACCTTC.

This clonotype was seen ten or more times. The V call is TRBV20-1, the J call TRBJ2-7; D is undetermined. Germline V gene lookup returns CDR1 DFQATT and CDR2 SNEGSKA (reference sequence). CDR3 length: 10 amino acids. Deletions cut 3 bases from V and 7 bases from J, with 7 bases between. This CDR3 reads CSASRREQYF. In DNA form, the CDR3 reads TGCAGTGCTAGTCGGCGGGAGCAGTACTTC.

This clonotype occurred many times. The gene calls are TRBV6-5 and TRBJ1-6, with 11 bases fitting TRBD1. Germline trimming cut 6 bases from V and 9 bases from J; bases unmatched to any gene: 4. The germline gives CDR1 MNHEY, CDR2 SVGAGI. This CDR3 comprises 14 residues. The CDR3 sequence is CASRDRGHGSPLHF. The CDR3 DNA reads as TGTGCCAGCAGGGACAGGGGGCACGGTTCACCCCTCCACTTT.

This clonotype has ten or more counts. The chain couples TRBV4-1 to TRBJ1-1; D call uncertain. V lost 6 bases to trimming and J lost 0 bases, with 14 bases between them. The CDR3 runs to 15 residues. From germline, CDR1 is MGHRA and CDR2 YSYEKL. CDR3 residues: CASRKLQNMNTEAFF. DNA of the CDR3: TGCGCCAGCAGAAAGCTACAGAACATGAACACTGAAGCTTTCTTT.

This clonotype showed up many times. The DNA of the CDR3 is TGCGCCAGCAGCTTGAGCCCACCGGGACAGACACAGAAGCAGTACTTC. Its translation is CASSLSPPGQTQKQYF. V usage is TRBV5-1 and J usage is TRBJ2-7; 7 bases are a match to TRBD1. Trimming took 1 base from V and 8 from J; bases not matched to a gene: 15. CDR1 is SGHRS, CDR2 YFSETQ, per germline. This CDR3 has 16 amino acids. Using reference TRBV5-1 and TRBJ2-7 for the parts outside the CDR3, the full variable domain is KAGVTQTPRYLIKTRGQQVTLSCSPISGHRSVSWYQQTPGQGLQFLFEYFSETQRNKGNFPGRFSGRQFSNSRSEMNVSTLELGDSALYLCASSLSPPGQTQKQYFGPGTRLTVT.

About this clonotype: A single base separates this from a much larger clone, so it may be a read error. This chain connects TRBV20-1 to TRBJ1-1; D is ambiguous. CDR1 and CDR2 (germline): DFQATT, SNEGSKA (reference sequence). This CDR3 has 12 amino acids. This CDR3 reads CSDRGRVSEAFF. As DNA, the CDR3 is TGCAGTGATAGAGGAAGAGTCTCTGAAGCTTTCTTT.

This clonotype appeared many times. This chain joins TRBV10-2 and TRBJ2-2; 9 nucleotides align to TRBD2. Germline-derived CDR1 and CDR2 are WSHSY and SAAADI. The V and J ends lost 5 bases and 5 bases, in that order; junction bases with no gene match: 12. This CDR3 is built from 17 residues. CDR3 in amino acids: CASSMTSSGDPTGELFF. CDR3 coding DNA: TGCGCCAGCAGTATGACCTCTAGCGGGGATCCTACCGGGGAGCTGTTTTTT.

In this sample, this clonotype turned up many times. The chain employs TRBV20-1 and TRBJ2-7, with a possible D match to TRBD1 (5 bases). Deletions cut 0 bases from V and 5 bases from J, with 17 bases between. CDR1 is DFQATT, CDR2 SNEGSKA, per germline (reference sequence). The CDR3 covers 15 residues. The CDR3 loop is CSARDGADPRDEQYF. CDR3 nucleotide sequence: TGCAGTGCTAGAGATGGGGCGGACCCCCGGGACGAGCAGTACTTC.

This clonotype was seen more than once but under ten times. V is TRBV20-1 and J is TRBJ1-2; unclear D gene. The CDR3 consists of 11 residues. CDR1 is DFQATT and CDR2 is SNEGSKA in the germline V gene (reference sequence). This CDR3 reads CRGGFGYGYTF. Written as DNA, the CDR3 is TGCAGGGGAGGGTTTGGCTATGGCTACACCTTC.

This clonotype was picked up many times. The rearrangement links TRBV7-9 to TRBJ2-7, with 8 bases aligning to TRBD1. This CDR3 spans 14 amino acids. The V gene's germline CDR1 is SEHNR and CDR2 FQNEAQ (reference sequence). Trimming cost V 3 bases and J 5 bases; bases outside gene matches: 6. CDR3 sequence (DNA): TGTGCCAGCAGCTTCCGGGACAGGTGGCACGAGCAGTACTTC. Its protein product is CASSFRDRWHEQYF.

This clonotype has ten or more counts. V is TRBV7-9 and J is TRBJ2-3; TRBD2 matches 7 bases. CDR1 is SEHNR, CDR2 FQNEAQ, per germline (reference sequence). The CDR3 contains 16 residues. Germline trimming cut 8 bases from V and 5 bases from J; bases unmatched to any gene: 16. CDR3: CASGTISAGRGDTQYF. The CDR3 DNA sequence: TGTGCCAGCGGAACTATATCAGCGGGGAGGGGAGATACGCAGTATTTT.

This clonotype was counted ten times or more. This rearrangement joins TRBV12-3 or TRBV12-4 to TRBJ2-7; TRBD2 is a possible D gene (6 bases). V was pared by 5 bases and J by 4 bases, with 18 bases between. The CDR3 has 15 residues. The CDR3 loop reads CASSPTGTGAYEQYF. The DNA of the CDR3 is TGTGCCAGCAGTCCCACCGGGACTGGGGCTTACGAGCAGTACTTC.